The T cell receptor beta chain described here comes from a study of blood T cells in healthy people across ages. Combining a sample-barcoded 5' primer with a J-beta primer mix, a second PCR ran for roughly 6 to 12 cycles. A minimum of 2.5 million CDR3-containing paired-end reads was obtained for each sample. Via MiXCR, TCRdb re-called the 5' RACE reads, giving one row per CDR3 protein. The sample carries roughly 700,000 distinct CDR3 sequences, about 30% recorded once. As to this clonotype: No antigen is known for it.

This CDR3 comprises 12 residues. Germline CDR1 reads MNHEY; CDR2 reads SVGEGT. V was trimmed by 7 bases and J by 7 bases, leaving 11 bases between them. The study drew donors from healthy Caucasian individuals in Russia aged about 6 to 100. General observations from the study: PBMCs went unsorted, and a conclusive naive versus antigen-experienced comparison was therefore prevented. Measured against age, TCR beta diversity per million T cells decreased in a roughly linear manner.

The material sequenced was blood. This TCR was recovered from a woman aged 80 or over in good health. V and J are TRBV6-2 or TRBV6-3 and TRBJ1-5, with no clear D. As DNA, the CDR3 is TGTGCCAGCAATTGGGCGAACCAGCCCCAGCATTTT. Translation: CASNWANQPQHF.